These T cell receptor beta chains were read from a single sample in a study of a mutant IDH1 vaccine in newly diagnosed glioma. This table comes from immunoSEQ multiplex PCR, and its TCRdb copy is limited to in-frame clones, with some not included. The data hold about 46,000 clones, with approximately 88% observed a single time. Their recognized antigens are unknown. Source: PBMCs, taken from a glioma patient whose treatment included an IDH1 peptide vaccine. The receptors were sampled from a woman aged 25-40 years with glioma. Some clones in this sample may be carry-over from other donors' samples. The CDR3 runs from the conserved cysteine through the conserved F or W. A D gene is named only where the DNA matches it firmly. Size is omitted from some rows. Given values are once, few, many or a class for expanded clones.

abundance: .; d_gene: .; j_gene: TRBJ2-5; v_gene: TRBV29-1; CDR3nt: TGCAGCGTGGCGGGGACACGGTCCCAAGAGACCCAGTACTTC; CDR3aa: CSVAGTRSQETQYF
abundance: .; d_gene: .; j_gene: TRBJ2-2; v_gene: TRBV30; CDR3nt: TGTGCCTGGAGTGTACTAGCAGGTGGGGAGCTGTTTTTT; CDR3aa: CAWSVLAGGELFF
abundance: .; d_gene: .; j_gene: TRBJ1-1; v_gene: TRBV5-1; CDR3nt: TGCGCCAGCAGCTTGGCCGCTGATTTCGACACGGCTTTCTTT; CDR3aa: CASSLAADFDTAFF
abundance: .; d_gene: .; j_gene: TRBJ2-7; v_gene: TRBV13; CDR3nt: TGTGCCAGCAGCCTCGGACTCGACGCCTCCTACGAGCAGTACTTC; CDR3aa: CASSLGLDASYEQYF
abundance: .; d_gene: .; j_gene: TRBJ1-2; v_gene: TRBV19; CDR3nt: TGTGCCAGTAGGGACCGAACAGGGTCCTATGGCTACACCTTC; CDR3aa: CASRDRTGSYGYTF
abundance: .; d_gene: TRBD2; j_gene: TRBJ2-1; v_gene: TRBV7-2; CDR3nt: TGTGCCAGCAGCTTAATGTCAGGCGGGAGGGGCGAGAATGAGCAGTTCTTC; CDR3aa: CASSLMSGGRGENEQFF
abundance: .; d_gene: TRBD2; j_gene: TRBJ2-3; v_gene: TRBV19; CDR3nt: TGTGCCAGTAGTATAACTAGCGGGGACACAGATACGCAGTATTTT; CDR3aa: CASSITSGDTDTQYF
abundance: .; d_gene: TRBD1; j_gene: TRBJ2-2; v_gene: TRBV4-1; CDR3nt: TGCGCCAGCAGCTACAGGGGTGCCGGGGAGCTGTTTTTT; CDR3aa: CASSYRGAGELFF
abundance: .; d_gene: TRBD1; j_gene: TRBJ2-7; v_gene: TRBV10-2; CDR3nt: TGCGCCAGCAGTGATAACAGGGGCCCCTACGAGCAGTACTTC; CDR3aa: CASSDNRGPYEQYF
abundance: .; d_gene: .; j_gene: TRBJ1-5; v_gene: TRBV19; CDR3nt: TGTGCCAGTAGTATTCAGGGCTATAGCAATCAGCCCCAGCATTTT; CDR3aa: CASSIQGYSNQPQHF
abundance: .; d_gene: .; j_gene: TRBJ2-2; v_gene: TRBV6-1; CDR3nt: TGTGCCAGCAGACAGCTTGCATCGGTCACCGGGGAGCTGTTTTTT; CDR3aa: CASRQLASVTGELFF
abundance: once; d_gene: .; j_gene: TRBJ2-2; v_gene: TRBV18; CDR3nt: TGTGCCAGCTCACCGTTCGGGGGTAGCACCGGGGAGCTGTTTTTT; CDR3aa: CASSPFGGSTGELFF
abundance: .; d_gene: .; j_gene: TRBJ1-5; v_gene: TRBV4-1; CDR3nt: TGCGCCAGCAGCCAAGAGTCGCATTTTGTGGTTTTGCAGCCCCAGCATTTT; CDR3aa: CASSQESHFVVLQPQHF
abundance: .; d_gene: .; j_gene: TRBJ2-1; v_gene: TRBV29-1; CDR3nt: TGCAGCGTTGACAGCCCGGCGGGATACAATGAGCAGTTCTTC; CDR3aa: CSVDSPAGYNEQFF
abundance: .; d_gene: .; j_gene: TRBJ1-1; v_gene: TRBV4-1; CDR3nt: TGCGCCAGCAGCCAAGATTGGGCCGACACTGAAGCTTTCTTT; CDR3aa: CASSQDWADTEAFF
abundance: once; d_gene: .; j_gene: TRBJ1-2; v_gene: TRBV27; CDR3nt: TGTGCCAGCAAAGTGCGCTCAACAAACTATGGCTACACCTTC; CDR3aa: CASKVRSTNYGYTF
abundance: .; d_gene: .; j_gene: TRBJ2-7; v_gene: TRBV6-1; CDR3nt: TGTGCCAGCAGTGGGGGCCTTTACGACAGCATCTACGAGCAGTACTTC; CDR3aa: CASSGGLYDSIYEQYF
abundance: .; d_gene: TRBD2; j_gene: TRBJ2-1; v_gene: TRBV28; CDR3nt: TGTGCCAGCAACGTACGGGACTACCGATACAATGAGCAGTTCTTC; CDR3aa: CASNVRDYRYNEQFF
abundance: once; d_gene: TRBD2; j_gene: TRBJ2-5; v_gene: TRBV10-2; CDR3nt: TGCGCCAGCAGGACTAGCGGGGTCCAAGAGACCCAGTACTTC; CDR3aa: CASRTSGVQETQYF
abundance: .; d_gene: TRBD1; j_gene: TRBJ2-7; v_gene: TRBV9; CDR3nt: TGTGCCAGCAGCGTAGCGGGGACAGGGACCTACGAGCAGTACTTC; CDR3aa: CASSVAGTGTYEQYF
abundance: .; d_gene: TRBD2; j_gene: TRBJ2-1; v_gene: TRBV4-1; CDR3nt: TGCGCCAGCAGCCTAGCGGGAGCTTACAATGAGCAGTTCTTC; CDR3aa: CASSLAGAYNEQFF
abundance: .; d_gene: .; j_gene: TRBJ2-2; v_gene: TRBV18; CDR3nt: TGTGGCGGGCAGCATTCGAACACCGGGGAGCTGTTTTTT; CDR3aa: CGGQHSNTGELFF
abundance: .; d_gene: .; j_gene: TRBJ2-4; v_gene: TRBV7-9; CDR3nt: TGTGCCAGCAGCTTTGATAGGGGGGAAAACATTCAGTACTTC; CDR3aa: CASSFDRGENIQYF
abundance: .; d_gene: .; j_gene: TRBJ1-3; v_gene: TRBV28; CDR3nt: TGTGCCAGCAGACTCCGCCTCTCTGGAAACACCATATATTTT; CDR3aa: CASRLRLSGNTIYF
abundance: .; d_gene: .; j_gene: TRBJ2-2; v_gene: TRBV10-3; CDR3nt: TGTGCCATCAGGGGAGACACCGGGGAGCTGTTTTTT; CDR3aa: CAIRGDTGELFF
abundance: .; d_gene: .; j_gene: TRBJ2-7; v_gene: TRBV4-1; CDR3nt: TGCGCCAGCAGCCCGGACTCTTACGAGCAGTACTTC; CDR3aa: CASSPDSYEQYF
abundance: .; d_gene: TRBD1; j_gene: TRBJ1-2; v_gene: TRBV5-1; CDR3nt: TGCGCCAGCAGCACAGGACAGGGGGCAAGTGGCTACACCTTC; CDR3aa: CASSTGQGASGYTF
abundance: once; d_gene: .; j_gene: TRBJ1-1; v_gene: TRBV7-8; CDR3nt: TGTGCCAGCAGCTTAGGCAGTGGGGTGAACACTGAAGCTTTCTTT; CDR3aa: CASSLGSGVNTEAFF
abundance: .; d_gene: .; j_gene: TRBJ2-7; v_gene: TRBV20-1; CDR3nt: TGCAGTGCTAGCAAGTCAGGCGAGCAGTACTTC; CDR3aa: CSASKSGEQYF
abundance: .; d_gene: .; j_gene: TRBJ1-4; v_gene: TRBV4-1; CDR3nt: TGCGCCAGCAGCCAAGAGGGGAGGGTCGGGGGCGAAAAACTGTTTTTT; CDR3aa: CASSQEGRVGGEKLFF
abundance: .; d_gene: .; j_gene: TRBJ2-5; v_gene: TRBV5-6; CDR3nt: TGTGCCAGCAGCTTTAGAGAGACCCAGTACTTC; CDR3aa: CASSFRETQYF
abundance: .; d_gene: .; j_gene: TRBJ2-7; v_gene: TRBV14; CDR3nt: TGTGCCAGCAGCCAAGACGGCGGTGACGAGCAGTACTTC; CDR3aa: CASSQDGGDEQYF
abundance: once; d_gene: TRBD1; j_gene: TRBJ2-2; v_gene: TRBV4-1; CDR3nt: TGCGCCAGCAGCCAATACAGGGGGCAAGGCGGGGAGCTGTTTTTT; CDR3aa: CASSQYRGQGGELFF
abundance: few; d_gene: TRBD1; j_gene: TRBJ1-2; v_gene: TRBV5-4; CDR3nt: TGTGCCAGCAGCCCCGGGACAGCCTTCTATGGCTACACCTTC; CDR3aa: CASSPGTAFYGYTF
abundance: .; d_gene: TRBD2; j_gene: TRBJ2-7; v_gene: TRBV4-1; CDR3nt: TGCGCCAGCAGCCAAGATCTGGCCCTAGCGGGAGCGAGCTCCTACGAGCAGTACTTC; CDR3aa: CASSQDLALAGASSYEQYF
abundance: .; d_gene: .; j_gene: TRBJ1-1; v_gene: TRBV6-4; CDR3nt: TGTGCCAGCAGCTCCGACAGACTGAACACTGAAGCTTTCTTT; CDR3aa: CASSSDRLNTEAFF
abundance: .; d_gene: TRBD2; j_gene: TRBJ2-2; v_gene: TRBV28; CDR3nt: TGTGCCAGCAGTTTTTCTAGCGGGAGGAACACCGGGGAGCTGTTTTTT; CDR3aa: CASSFSSGRNTGELFF
abundance: .; d_gene: .; j_gene: TRBJ2-7; v_gene: TRBV11-3; CDR3nt: TGTGCCAGCAGCTTAGGGACAGTGACTGTCTGGTACGAGCAGTACTTC; CDR3aa: CASSLGTVTVWYEQYF
abundance: .; d_gene: .; j_gene: TRBJ2-5; v_gene: TRBV6-6; CDR3nt: TGTGCCAGCGGTGTGGGGATGGGGACCCAGTACTTC; CDR3aa: CASGVGMGTQYF
abundance: .; d_gene: TRBD1; j_gene: TRBJ2-7; v_gene: TRBV5-1; CDR3nt: TGCGCCAGCAGCCTTGGGACAGGGTGGAAGTACTTC; CDR3aa: CASSLGTGWKYF
abundance: .; d_gene: TRBD1; j_gene: TRBJ2-7; v_gene: TRBV29-1; CDR3nt: TGCAGCGTTGAACAACAGGGGCCCTACGAGCAGTACTTC; CDR3aa: CSVEQQGPYEQYF
abundance: .; d_gene: TRBD1; j_gene: TRBJ2-7; v_gene: TRBV9; CDR3nt: TGTGCCAGCAGCGTAGACAGGGGCGAGCAGTACTTC; CDR3aa: CASSVDRGEQYF